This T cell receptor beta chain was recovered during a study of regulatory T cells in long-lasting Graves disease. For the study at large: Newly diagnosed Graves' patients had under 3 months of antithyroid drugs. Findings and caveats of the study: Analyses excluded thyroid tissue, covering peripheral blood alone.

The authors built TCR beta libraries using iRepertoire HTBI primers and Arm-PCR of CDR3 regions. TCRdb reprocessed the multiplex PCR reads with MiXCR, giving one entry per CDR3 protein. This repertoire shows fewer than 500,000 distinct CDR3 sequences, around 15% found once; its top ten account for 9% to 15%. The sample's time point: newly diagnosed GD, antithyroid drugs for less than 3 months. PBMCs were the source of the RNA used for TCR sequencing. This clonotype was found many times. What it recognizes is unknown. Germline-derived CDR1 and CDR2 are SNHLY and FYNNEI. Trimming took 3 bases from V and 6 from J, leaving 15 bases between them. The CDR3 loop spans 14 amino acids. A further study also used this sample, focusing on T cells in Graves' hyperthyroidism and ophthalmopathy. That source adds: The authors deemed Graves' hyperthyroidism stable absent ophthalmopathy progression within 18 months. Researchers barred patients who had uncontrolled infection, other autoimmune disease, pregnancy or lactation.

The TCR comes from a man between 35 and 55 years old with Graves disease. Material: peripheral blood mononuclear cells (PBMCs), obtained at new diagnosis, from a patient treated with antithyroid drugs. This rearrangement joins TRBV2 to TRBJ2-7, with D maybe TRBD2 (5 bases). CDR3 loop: CASSDHGNGGEQYF. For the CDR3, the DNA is TGTGCCAGCAGTGACCACGGGAACGGTGGCGAGCAGTACTTC.